Presented here are 23 T cell receptor beta chains from one specimen sequenced in a study of T cells of healthy individuals. MiXCR, run by TCRdb on the 5' RACE reads, gives a single entry per CDR3 protein. Of over 95,000 distinct CDR3 sequences listed, 17% are singletons. The receptors here all came from a human donor in good health.

The V call is TRBV4-3, the J call TRBJ2-3; 11 nucleotides align to TRBD1. Germline values: CDR1 LGHNA, CDR2 YSLEER. The ends lost 0 bases at V and 5 bases at J; junction bases unmatched: 7. This CDR3 comprises 17 residues. The CDR3 region has the DNA TGCGCCAGCAGCCAAGATTCCGGGACAGGGGGATTAGATACGCAGTATTTT. This codes for CASSQDSGTGGLDTQYF.

This chain joins TRBV28 and TRBJ2-3, with TRBD1 matching over 10 bases. J gave up 5 bases and V 3 bases, and 8 bases lay outside the gene matches. CDR1 is MDHEN, CDR2 SYDVKM, per germline. The CDR3 spans 16 residues. The CDR3 spells CASSLVGQGRRDTQYF. In nucleotides, the CDR3 is TGTGCCAGCAGTTTGGTGGGACAGGGGCGGCGAGATACGCAGTATTTT.

The table lists this clonotype with a few counts. V gene TRBV5-1 combines with J gene TRBJ2-2; D may correspond to TRBD1 or TRBD2 (6 bases each). The CDR3 is 18 amino acids. The germline CDR1 and CDR2 sequences are SGHRS and YFSETQ. Trimming removed 0 bases from V and 5 bases from J, with 20 bases in between. In nucleotides, the CDR3 is TGCGCCAGCAGCTTGGCGGGTTCGGGGGCCTCGTGGACCGGGGAGCTGTTTTTT. Its translation: CASSLAGSGASWTGELFF.

This sequence joins TRBV27 and TRBJ1-5; D remains unclear. The CDR3 has 13 residues. Germline CDR1 reads MNHEY; CDR2 reads SMNVEV (reference sequence). The CDR3 DNA reads as TGTGCGAGCGCCGGGCAGACAAATCAGCCCCAGCATTTT. This encodes CASAGQTNQPQHF.

The V call is TRBV5-1, the J call TRBJ1-6; D call uncertain. V was cut by 0 bases and J by 10 bases, with 8 bases left in between. Germline lookup yields CDR1 SGHRS and CDR2 YFSETQ. This CDR3 contains 13 residues. In nucleotides, the CDR3 is TGCGCCAGCAGCTTGGGTCGGGAATCACCCCTCCACTTT. Its protein is CASSLGRESPLHF. The full variable domain, in which reference TRBV5-1 and TRBJ1-6 provide the parts outside the CDR3, is KAGVTQTPRYLIKTRGQQVTLSCSPISGHRSVSWYQQTPGQGLQFLFEYFSETQRNKGNFPGRFSGRQFSNSRSEMNVSTLELGDSALYLCASSLGRESPLHFGNGTRLTVT.

There are a few counts of this clonotype. V usage is TRBV6-4 and J usage is TRBJ2-3; 9 bases map to TRBD2. V trimming: 0 bases; J trimming: 3 bases; junction bases outside the gene matches: 1. CDR3 length: 15 amino acids. Germline V gene sequence: CDR1 MRHNA, CDR2 SNTAGT. The CDR3 region is CASSDSSGGTDTQYF. The CDR3 bases are TGTGCCAGCAGTGACTCGAGCGGGGGGACAGATACGCAGTATTTT.

This clonotype was seen many times. V and J are TRBV4-1 and TRBJ2-1; TRBD2 might be the D (6 bases). Trimming removed 6 bases from V and 2 bases from J, with 32 bases in between. Germline V gene data show CDR1 as MGHRA and CDR2 as YSYEKL. This CDR3 has 21 residues. For the CDR3, the DNA is TGCGCCAGCAGAGTTAGCGGTACCACCAGAGTTAGCGGTACCACCTACAATGAGCAGTTCTTC. Protein sequence: CASRVSGTTRVSGTTYNEQFF.

Many counts were recorded for this clonotype. The V and J genes are TRBV7-9 and TRBJ2-7; D unresolved. V dropped 5 bases and J dropped 3 bases, with 14 bases sitting between them. This CDR3 region has 14 residues. Germline CDR1 reads SEHNR; CDR2 reads FQNEAQ (reference sequence). The CDR3 nucleotides read TGTGCCAGCAGCAGCGAAAGTCACCTCTACGAGCAGTACTTC. Its translation is CASSSESHLYEQYF.

The chain links TRBV4-2 to TRBJ2-1; 12 nucleotides match TRBD1. The germline V gene has CDR1 LGHNA and CDR2 YNFKEQ. CDR3 length: 14 residues. J lost 10 bases, V lost 5 bases, and 6 bases had no gene match. The CDR3 DNA is TGTGCCAGCAGCTTGCCGGGACAGGGGGCAGAGCAGTTCTTC. Amino acids: CASSLPGQGAEQFF.

This clonotype was counted a few times. The chain couples TRBV9 to TRBJ2-7, with TRBD1 as a possible D gene (6 bases). Germline CDR1 SGDLS, CDR2 YYNGEE. The CDR3 spans 15 residues. V lost 4 bases and J 1 base, leaving 15 bases between the germline ends. The CDR3 spells CASSSTWDMSYEQYF. CDR3 in DNA: TGTGCCAGCAGCTCAACATGGGACATGTCCTACGAGCAGTACTTC.

The rearrangement joins TRBV28 to TRBJ2-3, with D possibly being TRBD2 (6 bases). The CDR3 has 15 residues. CDR1 is MDHEN and CDR2 is SYDVKM in the germline V gene. The ends were cut back, 10 bases at V and 4 bases at J, with 21 bases in the middle. CDR3 amino acids: CATARGWGRADTQYF. The CDR3 nucleotides are TGTGCCACCGCGCGGGGTTGGGGTAGAGCAGATACGCAGTATTTT.

The CDR3 protein is CASRGGSGNQETQYF. The CDR3 DNA reads as TGTGCCAGCAGGGGGGGCTCGGGGAATCAAGAGACCCAGTACTTC. The V gene is TRBV12-3 or TRBV12-4, the J gene TRBJ2-5; tentatively, D is TRBD1 or TRBD2 (6 bases each). This CDR3 has 15 residues. V dropped 6 bases and J dropped 2 bases, with 16 bases sitting between them.

The chain carries TRBV12-3 or TRBV12-4 and TRBJ2-2; D gene ambiguous. V shed 3 bases and J shed 6 bases, with 5 bases lying between them. This CDR3 has 12 amino acids. This CDR3 reads CASSFWAGELFF. CDR3 sequence (DNA): TGTGCCAGCAGTTTTTGGGCCGGGGAGCTGTTTTTT.

The CDR3 here is CASSPRTSGTSYEQYF. The DNA for the CDR3 is TGCGCCAGCAGCCCCCGGACTAGCGGGACCTCCTACGAGCAGTACTTC. This chain connects TRBV5-1 to TRBJ2-7, with TRBD2 matching over 12 bases. This CDR3 is 16 amino acids long. V gave up 4 bases and J gave up 0 bases; unmatched junction bases: 5. Germline CDR1 is SGHRS and CDR2 is YFSETQ.

This clonotype was seen only a few times. The chain recombines TRBV20-1 with TRBJ2-1; possible D gene TRBD1, 6 bases. Germline loops: CDR1 DFQATT, CDR2 SNEGSKA (reference sequence). Trimming shortened V by 0 bases and J by 7 bases, and 16 bases separated the two germline ends. The CDR3 extends over 15 amino acids. This chain's CDR3 is CSARDPGTMGNEQFF. Written as DNA, the CDR3 is TGCAGTGCTAGAGACCCCGGGACAATGGGTAATGAGCAGTTCTTC.

There are many counts of this clonotype. J is TRBJ2-3 and V is TRBV19, with TRBD2 matching over 9 bases. V lost 9 bases and J lost 3; bases outside the gene matches: 4. This CDR3 contains 13 residues. CDR1 is LNHDA, CDR2 SQIVND, per germline (reference sequence). CDR3 in DNA: TGTGCCAGCTCTAGCGGGACGACAGATACGCAGTATTTT. Protein product: CASSSGTTDTQYF.

This clonotype occurred a few times. V gene TRBV24-1 combines with J gene TRBJ2-3; 9 positions agree with TRBD2. Germline CDR1 and CDR2: KGHDR and SFDVKD. The CDR3 extends over 16 amino acids. The V segment lost 4 bases and the J segment 2 bases; nucleotides outside the gene matches: 6. The CDR3, as DNA: TGTGCCACCAGTGAGCGGCTAGCGGGGTTCACAGATACGCAGTATTTT. Translation: CATSERLAGFTDTQYF.

The chain has TRBV20-1 and TRBJ2-1, with D possibly TRBD2 on 5 matching bases. CDR1 DFQATT and CDR2 SNEGSKA come from the germline V gene (reference sequence). The CDR3 spans 13 residues. The ends were cut back, 6 bases at V and 8 bases at J, with 17 bases in the middle. This CDR3 is CSAPGKMEDEQFF. CDR3 coding DNA: TGCAGTGCCCCGGGGAAGATGGAGGATGAGCAGTTCTTC.

The chain uses TRBV20-1 and TRBJ1-6, with 9 bases that match TRBD1. V shed 4 bases, J shed 6 bases, and the junction held 4 bases outside the gene matches. Per the germline V gene, CDR1 is DFQATT and CDR2 is SNEGSKA (reference sequence). There are 14 residues in the CDR3. The CDR3 bases are TGCAGTGCTATGCGGGGACAGGGTAATTCACCCCTCCACTTT. Its translation is CSAMRGQGNSPLHF.

V and J are TRBV7-2 and TRBJ1-6; no firm D call. V lost 6 bases and J 14 bases, leaving 11 bases between the germline ends. The CDR3 spans 11 residues. Germline assignment: CDR1 SGHTA and CDR2 FQGNSA. The CDR3 DNA reads as TGTGCCAGCAGTTACCGTACAGCCCTCCACTTT. Protein: CASSYRTALHF.

This clonotype has only a few counts. CDR3 DNA sequence: TGTGCCAGCAGTTCCCTAGGGGAAACCCTCCACTTT. It specifies CASSSLGETLHF. The chain joins TRBV6-6 to TRBJ1-6; D perhaps matches TRBD1 (5 bases). V lost 4 bases, J lost 14 bases, and 12 bases lay in between. The germline V gene encodes CDR1 MNHNY and CDR2 SVGAGI (reference sequence). The CDR3 has 12 residues.

The J gene is TRBJ1-1, the V gene TRBV10-3; D unresolved. V lost 10 bases, J lost 7 bases, and 13 bases lay in between. The germline gives CDR1 ENHRY, CDR2 SYGVKD. This CDR3 spans 11 amino acids. For the CDR3, the DNA is TGTGCCACGGAGACGACGGGTGAAGCTTTCTTT. Amino acids: CATETTGEAFF.

The gene calls are TRBV29-1 and TRBJ1-1, with D hard to call. Germline loops: CDR1 SQVTM, CDR2 ANQGSEA. V shed 5 bases and J shed 1 base, with 11 bases lying between them. This CDR3 region has 13 residues. The CDR3 DNA reads as TGCAGCGTTTGTCGGGCGTGGAACACTGAAGCTTTCTTT. Residues: CSVCRAWNTEAFF.